The 5 T cell receptor beta chains below were found in one sample sequenced in a study of regulatory T cells in long-lasting Graves disease (dated by TCRdb to the early 2020s). Receptor amplification or capture employed multiplex PCR. This sample was sequenced with an Illumina HiSeq 4000. iRepertoire HTBI primers and Arm-PCR amplification of CDR3 regions were used to construct TCR beta libraries. The public reads were reprocessed in TCRdb via fastp at Q25 and MiXCR, keeping in-frame beta chains. Every distinct CDR3 protein forms one entry, paired with its most common genes and DNA. The table for this sample lists 350,000 to 450,000 distinct CDR3 sequences; 15% of them were counted only once. The ten biggest clones cover roughly a sixth of the sample. The intended sense of this specimen's time point label: newly diagnosed GD, antithyroid drugs for less than 3 months. For both TCR sequencing and RNA sequencing, RNA was extracted from PBMCs in TRIzol.

This same sample was also taken into another study, of T cells in Graves' hyperthyroidism and ophthalmopathy.

The sample consisted of peripheral blood mononuclear cells (PBMCs), taken at new diagnosis, from a patient treated with antithyroid drugs. All receptors derive from a woman in her 30s with Graves disease. Donor details come from another sample of the same person, matched by shared clones.

The chain employs TRBV5-6 and TRBJ2-1; 14 nucleotides match TRBD2. Trimming removed 3 bases from V and 8 bases from J; junction bases left unmatched: 4. This CDR3 spans 15 amino acids. Per germline, CDR1 SGHDT and CDR2 YYEEEE. The chain's CDR3 is CASSWGLAGAHEQFF. The CDR3 coding sequence is TGTGCCAGCAGCTGGGGACTAGCGGGAGCACATGAGCAGTTCTTC. The complete variable domain, with remaining parts taken from reference TRBV5-6 and TRBJ2-1, reads DAGVTQSPTHLIKTRGQQVTLRCSPKSGHDTVSWYQQALGQGPQFIFQYYEEEERQRGNFPDRFSGHQFPNYSSELNVNALLLGDSALYLCASSWGLAGAHEQFFGPGTRLTVL.

The chain employs TRBV5-6 and TRBJ1-2; no clear D. V lost 4 bases and J lost 4, with 17 bases in between. CDR1 is SGHDT, CDR2 YYEEEE, per germline. The CDR3 contains 15 residues. CDR3: CASSTDSGGSYGYTF. Here the CDR3 DNA reads TGTGCCAGCAGCACCGACTCCGGAGGGAGCTATGGCTACACCTTC.

Many counts were recorded for this clonotype. V is TRBV2 and J is TRBJ2-1; D perhaps matches TRBD1 (6 bases). The V end lost 11 bases, the J end lost 10 bases, and 21 bases lay between the germline ends. Germline CDR1 is SNHLY and CDR2 is FYNNEI. CDR3 length: 13 amino acids. This chain's CDR3 is CALKGQGFDEQFF. Here the CDR3 DNA reads TGTGCCCTTAAGGGGCAGGGGTTTGACGAGCAGTTCTTC. The full variable domain, rest sourced from reference TRBV2 and TRBJ2-1, is EPEVTQTPSHQVTQMGQEVILRCVPISNHLYFYWYRQILGQKVEFLVSFYNNEISEKSEIFDDQFSVERPDGSNFTLKIRSTKLEDSAMYFCALKGQGFDEQFFGPGTRLTVL.

This clonotype was seen repeatedly, ten times or more. The CDR3: CSAWTSGGSYNEQFF. The CDR3 DNA reads TGCAGTGCTTGGACTAGCGGGGGTTCCTACAATGAGCAGTTCTTC. The chain has TRBV20-1 and TRBJ2-1; TRBD2 matches 13 bases. This CDR3 has 15 residues. The V gene end was trimmed by 5 bases and the J gene end by 1 base; junction bases not matched to a gene: 2. Germline CDR1 and CDR2: DFQATT and SNEGSKA (reference sequence).

There are many counts of this clonotype. This rearrangement joins TRBV19 to TRBJ2-5; D is perhaps TRBD1 (6 bases). V was shortened by 0 bases and J by 7 bases, with 21 bases between the two germline ends. CDR1 and CDR2 (germline): LNHDA, SQIVND (reference sequence). The CDR3 has 17 residues. The CDR3 reads CASSIDHAQGWKRTQYF. Written as DNA, the CDR3 is TGTGCCAGTAGTATAGATCACGCGCAGGGGTGGAAGAGGACCCAGTACTTC.